A single sample is the source of the 21 T cell receptor beta chains below, sequenced in a study of technical replicates of blood from a handful of donors. Some clones are missing from TCRdb's copy, which holds only in-frame ones; the method was immunoSEQ multiplex PCR. This table holds over 70,000 clones, about 96% found once. The material sequenced was T cells isolated from PBMCs. All receptors derive from a human donor in good health.

The chain combines TRBV28 with TRBJ2-4; tentatively, D is TRBD1 (5 bases). V gave up 5 bases and J gave up 4 bases, with 12 bases separating them. CDR1 is MDHEN and CDR2 is SYDVKM in the germline V gene. This CDR3 contains 14 residues. CDR3 coding DNA: TGTGCCAGCAGTCCAGGGTGGGCTAAAAACATTCAGTACTTC. Amino acids: CASSPGWAKNIQYF.

The V call is TRBV11-2, the J call TRBJ2-7, with D possibly being TRBD1 (6 bases). Germline-derived CDR1 and CDR2 are SGHAT and FQNNGV. The CDR3 length is 17 residues. Between the trimmed V and J ends, which lost 0 bases and 3 bases, there was a span of 18 bases. In nucleotides, the CDR3 is TGTGCCAGCAGCTTAGATTCGTTTGGGCAGGGGAACTACGAGCAGTACTTC. This translates into CASSLDSFGQGNYEQYF.

The V call is TRBV6-5, the J call TRBJ1-2, with TRBD1 matching over 10 bases. V shed 0 bases and J 2 bases; nucleotides not matched to a gene: 3. This CDR3 has 16 amino acids. Germline V gene lookup returns CDR1 MNHEY and CDR2 SVGAGI. As DNA, the CDR3 is TGTGCCAGCAGTTACTCCGCGACAGGGGGCAACTATGGCTACACCTTC. Translation: CASSYSATGGNYGYTF.

The chain carries TRBV11-2 and TRBJ1-5, with D possibly matching TRBD1 (5 bases). Germline CDR1 SGHAT, CDR2 FQNNGV. Deletions cut 4 bases from V and 5 bases from J, with 12 bases between. CDR3 size: 14 residues. CDR3 DNA: TGTGCCAGCAGCTGGCCGCGGGGGGATCAGCCCCAGCATTTT. The encoded protein is CASSWPRGDQPQHF.

The V and J genes are TRBV2 and TRBJ1-2; D possibly corresponds to TRBD1 (5 bases). The CDR3 length is 14 residues. Trimming took 6 bases from V and 9 from J, leaving 20 bases between them. Germline V gene lookup returns CDR1 SNHLY and CDR2 FYNNEI. The chain's CDR3 is CASRRDSPEERYTF. The CDR3 DNA follows: TGTGCCAGCAGACGGGACTCCCCCGAAGAACGCTACACCTTC.

The gene calls are TRBV5-1 and TRBJ2-7; 9 positions agree with TRBD1. The germline V gene has CDR1 SGHRS and CDR2 YFSETQ. The CDR3 is 14 residues long. The V and J ends lost 3 bases and 4 bases, in that order; junction bases with no gene match: 5. The DNA for the CDR3 is TGCGCCAGCAGCTCCACAGGGGGCTCGTACGAGCAGTACTTC. The encoded protein is CASSSTGGSYEQYF.

This clone showed up just once. The chain employs TRBV30 and TRBJ2-3; D is undetermined. CDR1 GTSNPN and CDR2 SVGIG come from the germline V gene (reference sequence). Trimming took off 5 bases at V and 4 bases at J, with 4 bases between the two ends. This CDR3 spans 10 amino acids. CDR3 residues: CAWRADTQYF. The DNA of the CDR3 is TGTGCCTGGCGGGCAGATACGCAGTATTTT.

The V call is TRBV6-1, the J call TRBJ2-2; 7 bases are a match to TRBD1. From germline, CDR1 is MNHNS and CDR2 SASEGT. V shed 4 bases, J shed 1 base, and the junction held 9 bases outside the gene matches. The CDR3 sequence is 17 residues long. DNA of the CDR3: TGTGCCAGCAGTGCCTTCCGGGACAGCCAGAACACCGGGGAGCTGTTTTTT. It is translated as CASSAFRDSQNTGELFF.

This chain connects TRBV7-9 to TRBJ2-3, with TRBD1 matching 10 bases. The CDR3 totals 14 residues. The J segment lost 1 base and the V segment lost 8 bases, leaving 3 bases of the junction unmatched. Germline CDR1 SEHNR, CDR2 FQNEAQ (reference sequence). Here the CDR3 DNA reads TGTGCCAGCGGAGGGACAGGGGGCACAGATACGCAGTATTTT. Protein: CASGGTGGTDTQYF.

This chain connects TRBV2 to TRBJ1-1; possibly TRBD1 for D (5 bases). Trimming took 8 bases from V and 7 from J, leaving 14 bases between them. Looked up from germline, CDR1 is SNHLY and CDR2 is FYNNEI. The CDR3 is made up of 12 amino acids. For the CDR3, the DNA is TGTGCCAGCCTTGAACAGGATGGTGAAGCTTTCTTT. Translating gives CASLEQDGEAFF. The whole variable domain, remainder taken from reference TRBV2 and TRBJ1-1, is EPEVTQTPSHQVTQMGQEVILRCVPISNHLYFYWYRQILGQKVEFLVSFYNNEISEKSEIFDDQFSVERPDGSNFTLKIRSTKLEDSAMYFCASLEQDGEAFFGQGTRLTVV.

The V gene is TRBV7-9, the J gene TRBJ2-7; possible D gene TRBD2, 5 bases. Germline CDR1 and CDR2: SEHNR and FQNEAQ (reference sequence). Trimming removed 1 base from V and 3 bases from J, with 16 bases in between. This CDR3 is built from 16 residues. The CDR3 DNA reads TGTGCCAGCAGCTTAGGGCCCGGACGGGAAGACTACGAGCAGTACTTC. It codes for CASSLGPGREDYEQYF.

This clone occurred once. The chain recombines TRBV11-3 with TRBJ2-7; D is perhaps TRBD2 (5 bases). V was pared by 2 bases and J by 5 bases, with 16 bases between. CDR1 and CDR2 from the germline V gene are SGHNT and YENEEA. CDR3 length: 15 amino acids. CDR3 region: CASSLFVQPGDEQYF. CDR3 coding DNA: TGTGCCAGCAGCTTATTTGTCCAACCCGGGGACGAGCAGTACTTC.

The chain couples TRBV9 to TRBJ2-4, with 7 bases identical to TRBD2. CDR3 size: 17 residues. The J segment lost 5 bases and the V segment lost 3 bases, leaving 14 bases of the junction unmatched. Germline V gene data show CDR1 as SGDLS and CDR2 as YYNGEE. The CDR3 sequence is CASSGREKAGFENIQYF. Here the CDR3 DNA reads TGTGCCAGCAGCGGGCGGGAGAAGGCCGGGTTCGAAAACATTCAGTACTTC. Full variable domain (remainder filled in from reference TRBV9 and TRBJ2-4): DSGVTQTPKHLITATGQRVTLRCSPRSGDLSVYWYQQSLDQGLQFLIQYYNGEERAKGNILERFSAQQFPDLHSELNLSSLELGDSALYFCASSGREKAGFENIQYFGAGTRLSVL.

V usage is TRBV6-1 and J usage is TRBJ2-7; maybe TRBD2 (6 bases). V shed 11 bases and J shed 2 bases, with 16 bases lying between them. The length of the CDR3 is 13 residues. CDR1 is MNHNS and CDR2 is SASEGT in the germline V gene. Here the CDR3 DNA reads TGTGCCTCCCGGGCGGGGTTAGCCTACGAGCAGTACTTC. Translation gives CASRAGLAYEQYF.

The chain recombines TRBV6-5 with TRBJ1-1; D is unresolved. This CDR3 has 14 amino acids. V lost 7 bases, J lost 2 bases, and 14 bases lay in between. The V gene's germline CDR1 is MNHEY and CDR2 SVGAGI. As DNA, the CDR3 is TGTGCCAGCACCCCTTCTTGGGCAAACACTGAAGCTTTCTTT. It yields the protein CASTPSWANTEAFF.

The chain combines TRBV11-2 with TRBJ2-3, with a tentative D call TRBD1 (6 bases). Germline CDR1 reads SGHAT; CDR2 reads FQNNGV. V shed 1 base and J shed 3 bases, with 11 bases lying between them. The CDR3 runs to 15 residues. As DNA, the CDR3 is TGTGCCAGCAGCTTAGCACAGGGACGGACAGATACGCAGTATTTT. It codes for CASSLAQGRTDTQYF.

This chain uses TRBV28 with TRBJ2-7, with TRBD2 identical over 8 bases. Germline V gene data show CDR1 as MDHEN and CDR2 as SYDVKM. The J segment lost 3 bases and the V segment lost 4 bases, leaving 5 bases of the junction unmatched. The CDR3 has 14 amino acids. The CDR3 nucleotides are TGTGCCAGCAGTTACGGGACTAGAATCTACGAGCAGTACTTC. Translating it yields CASSYGTRIYEQYF.

This clone was picked up one time. The chain employs TRBV6-5 and TRBJ2-5; D is uncertain. Between the trimmed V and J ends, which lost 6 bases and 0 bases, there was a span of 8 bases. The CDR3 contains 13 residues. Per the germline V gene, CDR1 is MNHEY and CDR2 is SVGAGI. The CDR3 spells CASRLNHQETQYF. CDR3 bases: TGTGCCAGCAGACTTAACCACCAAGAGACCCAGTACTTC.

The J gene is TRBJ2-1, the V gene TRBV4-1, with 11 bases that match TRBD2. The CDR3 is made up of 17 amino acids. Trimming at V came to 3 bases and at J to 2 bases, leaving 6 bases not matched to a gene. The germline gives CDR1 MGHRA, CDR2 YSYEKL. The CDR3, as DNA: TGCGCCAGCAGCCAGAAGCTAGCGGGAGGCGCCTACAATGAGCAGTTCTTC. This gives the protein CASSQKLAGGAYNEQFF.

The V and J genes are TRBV16 and TRBJ1-1; possible D gene TRBD1, 5 bases. Germline V CDR1 and CDR2: KGHSY, FQNENV. This CDR3 is built from 13 residues. The ends were cut back, 2 bases at V and 3 bases at J, with 7 bases in the middle. CDR3 loop: CASSQLGDTEAFF. In DNA form, the CDR3 reads TGTGCCAGCAGCCAACTAGGGGACACTGAAGCTTTCTTT.

V and J are TRBV19 and TRBJ2-4; D is perhaps TRBD1 (6 bases). There are 14 residues in the CDR3. Trimming took off 5 bases at V and 0 bases at J, with 8 bases between the two ends. Germline-derived CDR1 and CDR2 are LNHDA and SQIVND (reference sequence). The CDR3 DNA follows: TGTGCCAGTAGTGGGGGACAAGCCAAAAACATTCAGTACTTC. It yields the protein CASSGGQAKNIQYF. Full variable domain (outside the CDR3, taken from reference TRBV19 and TRBJ2-4): DGGITQSPKYLFRKEGQNVTLSCEQNLNHDAMYWYRQDPGQGLRLIYYSQIVNDFQKGDIAEGYSVSREKKESFPLTVTSAQKNPTAFYLCASSGGQAKNIQYFGAGTRLSVL.